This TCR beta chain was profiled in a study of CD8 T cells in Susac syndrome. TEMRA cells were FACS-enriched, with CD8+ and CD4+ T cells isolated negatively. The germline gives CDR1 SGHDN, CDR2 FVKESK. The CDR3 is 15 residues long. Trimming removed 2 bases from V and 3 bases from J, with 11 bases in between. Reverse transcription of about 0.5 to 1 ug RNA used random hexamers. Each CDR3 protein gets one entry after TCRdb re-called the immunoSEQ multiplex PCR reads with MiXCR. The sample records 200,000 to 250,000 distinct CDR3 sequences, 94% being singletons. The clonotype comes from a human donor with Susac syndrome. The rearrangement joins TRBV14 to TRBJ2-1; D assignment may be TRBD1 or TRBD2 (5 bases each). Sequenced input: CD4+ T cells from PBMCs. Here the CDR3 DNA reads TGTGCCAGCAGCCAATTTGGGACCAGCTACAATGAGCAGTTCTTC. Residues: CASSQFGTSYNEQFF.